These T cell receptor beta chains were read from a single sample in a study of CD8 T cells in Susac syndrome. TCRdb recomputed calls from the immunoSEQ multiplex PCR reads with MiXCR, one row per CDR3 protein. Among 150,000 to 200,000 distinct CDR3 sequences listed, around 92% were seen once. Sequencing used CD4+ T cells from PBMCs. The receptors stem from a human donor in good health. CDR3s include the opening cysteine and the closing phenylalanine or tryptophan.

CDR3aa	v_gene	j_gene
CASSQAPTSGNTIYF	TRBV3-1	TRBJ1-3
CASSQAPGMNTEAFF	TRBV7-3	TRBJ1-1
CSAYPLTGSDIQYF	TRBV20-1	TRBJ2-4
CASRTSGSTDTQYF	TRBV28	TRBJ2-3
CASSPTGQQETQYF	TRBV18	TRBJ2-5
CSARAGANEQFF	TRBV20-1	TRBJ2-1
CASYYGGPSGANVLTF	TRBV19	TRBJ2-6
CSVGGALGTDTQYF	TRBV29-1	TRBJ2-3
CSVAAARPYEQYF	TRBV29-1	TRBJ2-7
CAISPGLAGVWEQYF	TRBV10-3	TRBJ2-7
CASSLHYLNNSNQPQHF	TRBV3-1	TRBJ1-5
CASSSQTGTGEQYF	TRBV5-1	TRBJ2-7
CSASRQDYSYEQYF	TRBV20-1	TRBJ2-7
CASSQDSANTEAFF	TRBV3-1	TRBJ1-1
CASSLWDGTSGRKEFF	TRBV27	TRBJ2-1
CAESGQSNTEAFF	TRBV30	TRBJ1-1
CASTSGPTGSGNTIYF	TRBV28	TRBJ1-3
CASSLTSSNEQYF	TRBV9	TRBJ2-7
CASSIRTGGHQPQHF	TRBV19	TRBJ1-5
CSARDWGGTSGAYNEQFF	TRBV20-1	TRBJ2-1
CAWTTKDSFYGYTF	TRBV30	TRBJ1-2
CASSPPRGETQYF	TRBV5-1	TRBJ2-5
CASSSTSPRETQYF	TRBV27	TRBJ2-5
CSVEDISTGGGEQYF	TRBV29-1	TRBJ2-7
CASSSSVSYNEQFF	TRBV7-3	TRBJ2-1
CASSFGQGAGEQFF	TRBV3-1	TRBJ2-1
CASSFRGAYEQYF	TRBV5-6	TRBJ2-7
CASSFSGRTDTQYF	TRBV7-9	TRBJ2-3
CASSLAGTGEEGYTF	TRBV5-1	TRBJ1-2
CASSRRTSGGSYEQYF	TRBV6-1	TRBJ2-7
CASSLGTSGGPRGYEQYF	TRBV18	TRBJ2-7
CASSHRGNEKLFF	TRBV3-1	TRBJ1-4
CSAPSRRVEETQYF	TRBV29-1	TRBJ2-5
CASSSGLVETQYF	TRBV3-1	TRBJ2-5
CASRVGENEQFF	TRBV19	TRBJ2-1
CATSSRDTEAFF	TRBV15	TRBJ1-1
CASSLSGQGGKGEQFF	TRBV6-6	TRBJ2-1
CASSSVSSTDTQYF	TRBV19	TRBJ2-3
CASSPDPNYGYTF	TRBV18	TRBJ1-2
CASSPIAFQETQYF	TRBV18	TRBJ2-5
CASSPRPAETQYF	TRBV19	TRBJ2-5
CSFRAGGPQDTQYF	TRBV29-1	TRBJ2-3
CASTRMGGGNTEAFF	TRBV12-3/TRBV12-4	TRBJ1-1
CSAREGQGTGELFF	TRBV20-1	TRBJ2-2
CSVVRPNTEAFF	TRBV29-1	TRBJ1-1
CASSLLGLNEQFF	TRBV12-3/TRBV12-4	TRBJ2-1
CALRTADNTEAFF	TRBV10-3	TRBJ1-1
CASSAAYYGYTF	TRBV7-9	TRBJ1-2
CASSQGWGFDEKLFF	TRBV7-2	TRBJ1-4
CASSLGGQGFTDTQYF	TRBV7-9	TRBJ2-3
CASSRDRNTIYF	TRBV7-2	TRBJ1-3
CASSSGGEGEGTEAFF	TRBV28	TRBJ1-1
CASGFNSPLHF	TRBV28	TRBJ1-6
CASSYSGGAYYNEQFF	TRBV6-5	TRBJ2-1
CASMVGGFENTEAFF	TRBV6-6	TRBJ1-1
CASLKASLAGELFF	TRBV28	TRBJ2-2
CSAGPTSTDTQYF	TRBV29-1	TRBJ2-3
CASSLIGPNAYEQYF	TRBV7-2	TRBJ2-7
CSVGWGGNQPQHF	TRBV29-1	TRBJ1-5
CASSGYSGANVLTF	TRBV19	TRBJ2-6